The 21 T cell receptor beta chains in this list originate from one sample, sequenced in a study of blood T cell repertoires in COVID-19. Generated by immunoSEQ multiplex PCR, the TCRdb table keeps only in-frame clones and is missing some. Among about 110,000 clones listed, 76% were seen once. Material for sequencing was peripheral blood. The origin of the receptors is a woman older than 75 with acute or convalescent COVID-19.

Only one count was recorded for this clone. The genes are TRBV3-1 (or the pseudogene TRBV3-2) and TRBJ2-5; 7 nucleotides agree with TRBD2. CDR3 length: 13 amino acids. CDR1 and CDR2 from the germline V gene are LGHDT and YNNKEL (reference sequence). V lost 1 base to trimming and J lost 10 bases; unmatched junction nucleotides: 6. Here the CDR3 reads CASSQGSGGNQYF. The DNA of the CDR3 is TGTGCCAGCAGCCAAGGGTCCGGGGGGAACCAGTACTTC.

The chain links TRBV2 to TRBJ1-5; TRBD1 might be the D (5 bases). The V end lost 2 bases, the J end lost 6 bases, and 11 bases lay between the germline ends. The CDR3 is made up of 14 amino acids. Per the germline V gene, CDR1 is SNHLY and CDR2 is FYNNEI. Here the CDR3 reads CASSEWTQGQPQHF. As DNA, the CDR3 is TGTGCCAGCAGTGAATGGACCCAGGGTCAGCCCCAGCATTTT.

The rearrangement joins TRBV5-1 to TRBJ2-2, with TRBD1 matching 9 bases. Germline V gene data show CDR1 as SGHRS and CDR2 as YFSETQ. With 3 bases clipped from V and 7 bases from J, the junction kept 7 bases outside the gene matches. The CDR3 is 15 residues long. The CDR3 sequence: CASSSGTGWGGELFF. As DNA, the CDR3 is TGCGCCAGCAGCTCCGGGACAGGGTGGGGCGGGGAGCTGTTTTTT.

The chain uses TRBV7-2 and TRBJ2-2; TRBD1 agrees at 10 bases. In germline, CDR1 is SGHTA, CDR2 FQGNSA. CDR3 size: 14 residues. Trimming at V came to 7 bases and at J to 5 bases, leaving 4 bases not matched to a gene. CDR3 region: CASTDRGGTGELFF. CDR3 nucleotides: TGTGCCAGCACGGACAGGGGGGGGACCGGGGAGCTGTTTTTT. The variable domain in full, with the rest retrieved from reference TRBV7-2 and TRBJ2-2, is GAGVSQSPSNKVTEKGKDVELRCDPISGHTALYWYRQSLGQGLEFLIYFQGNSAPDKSGLPSDRFSAERTGGSVSTLTIQRTQQEDSAVYLCASTDRGGTGELFFGEGSRLTVL.

In this sample, this clone turned up a few times. The chain uses TRBV7-9 and TRBJ1-2; D not certain. Trimming stripped 0 bases from V and 6 bases from J, with 5 bases between. In germline, CDR1 is SEHNR, CDR2 FQNEAQ (reference sequence). The length of the CDR3 is 12 residues. In DNA form, the CDR3 reads TGTGCCAGCAGCTTAGCGGCAGATGGCTACACCTTC. Amino acids: CASSLAADGYTF. The variable domain in full, completed from reference TRBV7-9 and TRBJ1-2, reads DTGVSQNPRHKITKRGQNVTFRCDPISEHNRLYWYRQTLGQGPEFLTYFQNEAQLEKSRLLSDRFSAERPKGSFSTLEIQRTEQGDSAMYLCASSLAADGYTFGSGTRLTVV.

The chain couples TRBV4-1 to TRBJ1-1; possibly TRBD1 for D (6 bases). This CDR3 has 17 residues. Germline CDR1 and CDR2: MGHRA and YSYEKL. Between the trimmed V and J ends, which lost 4 bases and 5 bases, there was a span of 23 bases. For the CDR3, the DNA is TGCGCCAGCAGCCGGGAGACAGGTCGGGCGGGTAGGACTGAAGCTTTCTTT. It encodes CASSRETGRAGRTEAFF.

This sequence joins TRBV28 and TRBJ1-6, with D uncertain. V lost 4 bases, J lost 7 bases, and 5 bases lay in between. The CDR3 contains 12 residues. CDR1 is MDHEN, CDR2 SYDVKM, per germline. In DNA, the CDR3 is TGTGCCAGCAGTTATCTAAATTCACCCCTCCACTTT. It translates to CASSYLNSPLHF.

Concerning this clone itself: Other DNA sequences in this specimen translate into the identical CDR3. The gene calls are TRBV2 and TRBJ1-3, with TRBD1 matching over 8 bases. Germline V CDR1 and CDR2: SNHLY, FYNNEI. The CDR3 has 16 residues. After removal of 1 base from V and 1 base from J, the junction contained 3 bases not matched to a gene. The CDR3 protein is CASSEGTGNSGNTIYF. DNA of the CDR3: TGTGCCAGCAGTGAAGGGACAGGGAATTCTGGAAACACCATATATTTT.

The sample holds a few counts of this clone. The chain joins TRBV7-3 to TRBJ2-2, with 7 nucleotides matching TRBD1. The CDR3 length is 15 residues. The V gene's germline CDR1 is SGHTA and CDR2 FQGTGA. Trimming at V came to 2 bases and at J to 3 bases, leaving 3 bases not matched to a gene. The CDR3, as DNA: TGTGCCAGCAGCTTAGGGACAGTTGACACCGGGGAGCTGTTTTTT. This codes for CASSLGTVDTGELFF.

This clone was recorded once. The V and J genes are TRBV9 and TRBJ1-3; D is uncertain. Between the trimmed V and J ends, which lost 0 bases and 0 bases, there was a span of 16 bases. Germline CDR1 is SGDLS and CDR2 is YYNGEE. The CDR3 is made up of 18 amino acids. DNA for the CDR3: TGTGCCAGCAGCGTAGCTTCGCTGGCCGCATACTCTGGAAACACCATATATTTT. Protein sequence: CASSVASLAAYSGNTIYF.

The count of this clone is one. The gene calls are TRBV19 and TRBJ1-3, with D perhaps matching TRBD1 (5 bases). Germline loops: CDR1 LNHDA, CDR2 SQIVND (reference sequence). The CDR3 is 14 residues long. Trimming removed 8 bases from V and 5 bases from J, with 16 bases in between. The DNA of the CDR3 is TGTGCCAGTCTTGGGTCGACAGCCCGAAACACCATATATTTT. It is translated as CASLGSTARNTIYF.

The V gene is TRBV6-5, the J gene TRBJ2-3; D gene ambiguous. Germline V CDR1 and CDR2: MNHEY, SVGAGI. Trimming cost V 8 bases and J 1 base, with 10 bases left between them. The CDR3 is 13 residues long. The CDR3 DNA reads as TGTGCCAGCGGCCCAGTCGGCACAGATACGCAGTATTTT. The encoded protein is CASGPVGTDTQYF.

The rearrangement links TRBV10-1 to TRBJ1-1; D might be TRBD1 (5 bases). CDR1 is WNHNN and CDR2 is SYGVQD in the germline V gene (reference sequence). Trimming stripped 8 bases from V and 1 base from J, with 11 bases between. The CDR3 has 13 amino acids. CDR3 in amino acids: CASADSQNTEAFF. CDR3 DNA sequence: TGCGCCAGCGCCGACAGCCAGAACACTGAAGCTTTCTTT.

This chain uses TRBV3-1 (or the pseudogene TRBV3-2) with TRBJ2-3, with 10 bases fitting TRBD2. V gave up 1 base and J gave up 5 bases; unmatched junction bases: 9. The germline gives CDR1 LGHDT, CDR2 YNNKEL (reference sequence). CDR3 length equals 17 residues. The CDR3 spells CASSQALSGRIIDTQYF. The CDR3 DNA sequence: TGTGCCAGCAGCCAAGCCCTTAGCGGGAGGATAATAGATACGCAGTATTTT.

The chain links TRBV18 to TRBJ1-3; possible D gene TRBD1, 5 bases. The germline V and J ends were trimmed by 6 bases and 4 bases, with 22 bases remaining between them. Looked up from germline, CDR1 is KGHSH and CDR2 is LQKENI. The CDR3 has 17 residues. The CDR3 bases are TGTGCCAGCTCCCTACACCCCTCGACAGTACCCGGAAACACCATATATTTT. It codes for CASSLHPSTVPGNTIYF. The full variable domain, with the rest looked up from reference TRBV18 and TRBJ1-3, is NAGVMQNPRHLVRRRGQEARLRCSPMKGHSHVYWYRQLPEEGLKFMVYLQKENIIDESGMPKERFSAEFPKEGPSILRIQQVVRGDSAAYFCASSLHPSTVPGNTIYFGEGSWLTVV.

This sequence joins TRBV19 and TRBJ2-1; D is possibly TRBD2 (6 bases). The CDR3 length is 14 residues. V was cut by 3 bases and J by 3 bases, with 9 bases left in between. The germline gives CDR1 LNHDA, CDR2 SQIVND (reference sequence). The CDR3 reads CASSIQGGYNEQFF. The DNA of the CDR3 is TGTGCCAGTAGTATCCAGGGAGGCTACAATGAGCAGTTCTTC.

This clone was detected once. The sample has other DNA sequences that encode this CDR3 too. The chain joins TRBV29-1 to TRBJ1-1; 7 positions agree with TRBD1. Germline CDR1 reads SQVTM; CDR2 reads ANQGSEA. The CDR3 runs to 12 residues. After removal of 7 bases from V and 11 bases from J, the junction contained 13 bases not matched to a gene. This CDR3 reads CSAARQGSEAFF. The CDR3 DNA follows: TGCAGCGCCGCCCGACAGGGAAGTGAGGCTTTCTTT. Filled out from reference TRBV29-1 and TRBJ1-1, the complete variable domain reads SAVISQKPSRDICQRGTSLTIQCQVDSQVTMMFWYRQQPGQSLTLIATANQGSEATYESGFVIDKFPISRPNLTFSTLTVSNMSPEDSSIYLCSAARQGSEAFFGQGTRLTVV.

The rearrangement links TRBV21-1 to TRBJ2-7; the D call TRBD2 from the table was never checked on the DNA. TRBV21-1 is classified as a pseudogene. This CDR3 contains 15 residues. In DNA, the CDR3 is TGTGCCAGCAATCCAAGAGCGGTGACTAAATACGAGCAGTACTTC. Its protein product is CASNPRAVTKYEQYF.

The V and J genes are TRBV19 and TRBJ1-4; 10 positions agree with TRBD1. The J segment lost 3 bases and the V segment lost 11 bases, leaving 3 bases of the junction unmatched. The CDR3 runs 13 residues. Germline values: CDR1 LNHDA, CDR2 SQIVND (reference sequence). CDR3 residues: CAGQGGPNEKLFF. CDR3 nucleotides: TGTGCCGGACAGGGGGGACCTAATGAAAAACTGTTTTTT.

The V call is TRBV15, the J call TRBJ1-4; D may be TRBD1 (5 bases). This CDR3 contains 15 residues. CDR1 is LNHNV, CDR2 YYDKDF, per germline (reference sequence). The ends were cut back, 1 base at V and 7 bases at J, with 13 bases in the middle. This CDR3 reads CATSRGQGGGEKLFF. In DNA form, the CDR3 reads TGTGCCACCAGCAGAGGTCAGGGTGGTGGTGAAAAACTGTTTTTT.

There are many counts of this clone. The chain employs TRBV15 and TRBJ1-1; TRBD1 matches at 8 bases. With V trimmed by 0 bases and J by 7 bases, 7 bases remained unmatched. The CDR3 extends over 15 amino acids. The germline CDR1 and CDR2 sequences are LNHNV and YYDKDF (reference sequence). In DNA, the CDR3 is TGTGCCACCAGCAGAGATCCAGGGGGCGCCGATGAAGCTTTCTTT. Its protein product is CATSRDPGGADEAFF.